The T cell receptor (beta chain) described here comes from a study of T-cell memory formation after mild COVID-19. This clonotype was counted only a few times. A much larger clone differs by one base, so this may be a read error. Germline CDR1 SEHNR, CDR2 FQNEAQ (reference sequence). The ends lost 4 bases at V and 2 bases at J; junction bases unmatched: 1. This CDR3 contains 16 residues. 5'RACE primed at constant segments yielded TCR alpha and TCR beta cDNA libraries bearing sample barcodes and UMIs. One entry per CDR3 protein, called by TCRdb with MiXCR from the 5' RACE reads. The sample includes 310,000 or so distinct CDR3 sequences, 15% to 20% seen only once; the top ten take roughly a fifth.

The V gene is TRBV7-9, the J gene TRBJ2-3, with 15 bases lining up with TRBD2. Input material: PBMCs or a T cell subset sorted from them (not recorded which). This TCR derives from a man aged 18 to 29 who had mild COVID-19 (a few samples of this study predate the infection). Cell type and time point are not known. The CDR3 nucleotides read TGTGCCAGCAGCTGGACTAGCGGGGGGGCCACAGATACGCAGTATTTT. This translates into CASSWTSGGATDTQYF.